This T cell receptor beta chain was identified during a study of blood T cell repertoires in COVID-19. Study information: From T cells, B-cell-depleted T cells, or PBMCs came the material, which was cDNA or gDNA.

TCRdb keeps only in-frame clones here, not all; method: immunoSEQ multiplex PCR. The sample has approximately 120,000 clones; around three quarters are singletons. On this clone: A junction boundary mismatches the germline segment, possibly from a read error.

Sequenced input: peripheral blood. The sequence was obtained from a human donor in a cohort sampled during active or convalescent COVID-19.

DNA of the CDR3: TGTGCCTGGAGTGTACCCCCGGGATTTGCATTT. This codes for CAWSVPPGFAF. The rearrangement links TRBV30 to TRBJ1-4; no firm D call. The CDR3 spans 11 residues. Per the germline V gene, CDR1 is GTSNPN and CDR2 is SVGIG (reference sequence).